One and the same sample provided the 26 T cell receptor beta chains below, sequenced in a study of T cell repertoires in cytomegalovirus infection. MiXCR, applied by TCRdb to the reads, yields one record per CDR3 protein. The sample lists over 300,000 distinct CDR3 sequences, 9.5% seen once, with approximately 4.7% in the top ten. The sequenced material came from PBMCs. The receptors derive from a human donor in good health (CMV status not recorded). Some clones in this sample may be carry-over from other donors' samples.

This clonotype has ten or more counts. The chain recombines TRBV27 with TRBJ2-1; 9 bases match TRBD1. Germline V gives CDR1 MNHEY, CDR2 SMNVEV (reference sequence). The CDR3 spans 17 residues. Trimming removed 4 bases from V and 6 bases from J; junction bases left unmatched: 13. CDR3 sequence reads: CASSSRTGANPINEQFF. Written as DNA, the CDR3 is TGTGCCAGCAGTTCTCGGACAGGGGCTAATCCGATCAATGAGCAGTTCTTC.

The chain uses TRBV20-1 and TRBJ2-5; 8 bases agree with TRBD2. Trimming cost V 7 bases and J 2 bases; bases outside gene matches: 6. Germline CDR1 reads DFQATT; CDR2 reads SNEGSKA (reference sequence). The CDR3 is made up of 13 amino acids. In DNA, the CDR3 is TGCAGTGTTAGGCGGGGGGCACAAGAGACCCAGTACTTC. Protein sequence: CSVRRGAQETQYF.

This clonotype turned up a few times. The chain carries TRBV6-7 and TRBJ2-5; 8 nucleotides agree with TRBD2. TRBV6-7 is filed as an ORF, its function uncertain. The CDR3 consists of 15 residues. Germline trimming cut 0 bases from V and 2 bases from J; bases unmatched to any gene: 2. DNA of the CDR3: TGTGCCAGCAGTTACTCGACTAGCGAACAAGAGACCCAGTACTTC. Translated: CASSYSTSEQETQYF.

The chain is built from TRBV5-4 and TRBJ1-2; TRBD1 might be the D (5 bases). CDR3 length: 17 amino acids. Germline V gene lookup returns CDR1 SGHNT and CDR2 YYREEE (reference sequence). V dropped 7 bases and J dropped 10 bases, with 32 bases sitting between them. In DNA, the CDR3 is TGTGCCAGCGCAGCTTGGATGGGGATCGGGACTCGCCTTTCCTACACCTTC. This codes for CASAAWMGIGTRLSYTF.

This clonotype was found a few times. J is TRBJ2-3 and V is TRBV6-5; D gene unclear. Germline CDR1 reads MNHEY; CDR2 reads SVGAGI. Trimming removed 6 bases at V and 3 bases at J, with 10 bases between. The CDR3 contains 13 residues. CDR3 nucleotide sequence: TGTGCCAGCAGGGAATTAGGGACAGATACGCAGTATTTT. This translates into CASRELGTDTQYF.

Written as DNA, the CDR3 is TGTGCCAGCAGCTTAGCCTCCCGAGTGACCCAGTACTTC. Residues: CASSLASRVTQYF. The chain couples TRBV7-9 to TRBJ2-5; D not resolved. In germline, CDR1 is SEHNR, CDR2 FQNEAQ (reference sequence). The CDR3 has 13 residues. V shed 0 bases and J shed 7 bases, with 9 bases lying between them.

Notes on this clonotype: It may be a read error: a sequence one base away is much more abundant. This chain uses TRBV7-2 with TRBJ2-3, with 8 nucleotides matching TRBD1. CDR3 length: 14 residues. CDR1 and CDR2 from the germline V gene are SGHTA and FQGNSA. CDR3 coding DNA: TGTGCCAGCAGCATCAGGGGGCGCGGAGATTCGCAGTATTTT. It translates to CASSIRGRGDSQYF. Full variable domain (outside the CDR3, taken from reference TRBV7-2 and TRBJ2-3): GAGVSQSPSNKVTEKGKDVELRCDPISGHTALYWYRQSLGQGLEFLIYFQGNSAPDKSGLPSDRFSAERTGGSVSTLTIQRTQQEDSAVYLCASSIRGRGDSQYFGPGTRLTVL.

This clonotype occurred a few times. The rearrangement uses TRBV6-1 and TRBJ1-1; maybe TRBD1 (6 bases). The CDR3 has 15 residues. The germline CDR1 and CDR2 sequences are MNHNS and SASEGT. The ends were cut back, 4 bases at V and 4 bases at J, with 16 bases in the middle. For the CDR3, the DNA is TGTGCCAGCAGTGGCAGGGGACCGCTTGGCACTGAAGCTTTCTTT. Translated: CASSGRGPLGTEAFF.

This clonotype was counted ten times or more. The rearrangement joins TRBV7-9 to TRBJ1-6; D remains ambiguous. Germline lookup yields CDR1 SEHNR and CDR2 FQNEAQ (reference sequence). Trimming took off 1 base at V and 9 bases at J, with 4 bases between the two ends. This CDR3 has 12 amino acids. The CDR3 sequence is CASSLVSSPLHF. The CDR3 region has the DNA TGTGCCAGCAGCTTAGTCTCTTCACCCCTCCACTTT.

J is TRBJ2-7 and V is TRBV5-6, with 7 bases matching TRBD2. Trimming at V came to 0 bases and at J to 1 base, leaving 13 bases not matched to a gene. This CDR3 spans 18 amino acids. Per the germline V gene, CDR1 is SGHDT and CDR2 is YYEEEE. CDR3 in DNA: TGTGCCAGCAGCTTGGTAGGACTAGGAGGTGGTATTTCCTACGAGCAGTACTTC. This gives the protein CASSLVGLGGGISYEQYF.

Details on this clonotype: A clone one base away is much larger, so this may be a read error. The J gene is TRBJ1-1, the V gene TRBV7-4; 7 bases agree with TRBD1. This CDR3 has 13 residues. Germline CDR1 and CDR2: SGHVT and SQSDAQ. The CDR3, as DNA: TGTGGCAGCCTCTGGGGGCAGGGGGCTGAAGCTTTCTTT. This gives the protein CGSLWGQGAEAFF. Looking up the rest from reference TRBV7-4 and TRBJ1-1 gives the full variable domain: GAGVSQSPRYKVAKRGRDVALRCDSISGHVTLYWYRQTLGQGSEVLTYSQSDAQRDKSGRPSGRFSAERPERSVSTLKIQRTEQGDSAVYLCGSLWGQGAEAFFGQGTRLTVV.

This clonotype has a count of ten or more. CDR3 in amino acids: CSARASGLAGNADTQYF. CDR3 DNA: TGCAGTGCTAGAGCCTCGGGCCTAGCGGGAAACGCAGATACGCAGTATTTT. The rearrangement uses TRBV20-1 and TRBJ2-3; 9 bases align to TRBD2. CDR1 DFQATT and CDR2 SNEGSKA come from the germline V gene (reference sequence). V lost 1 base to trimming and J lost 4 bases; unmatched junction nucleotides: 12. The CDR3 is made up of 17 amino acids.

The chain recombines TRBV27 with TRBJ1-2; D gene unclear. Germline V gene lookup returns CDR1 MNHEY and CDR2 SMNVEV (reference sequence). Trimming shortened V by 6 bases and J by 0 bases, and 8 bases separated the two germline ends. The CDR3 extends over 13 amino acids. The CDR3 DNA is TGTGCCAGCAGCCTCAGTCCTAACTATGGCTACACCTTC. It is translated as CASSLSPNYGYTF.

The table lists this clonotype with many counts. This chain uses TRBV7-3 with TRBJ2-1, with TRBD2 as a possible D gene (5 bases). CDR1 and CDR2 (germline): SGHTA, FQGTGA. The CDR3 consists of 15 residues. Trimming stripped 2 bases from V and 4 bases from J, with 12 bases between. CDR3 protein: CASSLAGPGYNEQFF. CDR3 nucleotide sequence: TGTGCCAGCAGCTTAGCCGGGCCGGGATACAATGAGCAGTTCTTC.

The chain carries TRBV20-1 and TRBJ2-7; a possible D gene is TRBD1 (6 bases). The CDR3 extends over 14 amino acids. Germline V gene data show CDR1 as DFQATT and CDR2 as SNEGSKA (reference sequence). Trimming shortened V by 6 bases and J by 1 base, and 16 bases separated the two germline ends. The CDR3, as DNA: TGCAGTGCCCTGGGACAAGGTTTATCCTACGAGCAGTACTTC. This sequence encodes CSALGQGLSYEQYF.

The chain links TRBV7-2 to TRBJ1-3; D may be TRBD1 (6 bases). V lost 1 base and J 0 bases, leaving 7 bases between the germline ends. CDR3 length equals 15 residues. Germline V gives CDR1 SGHTA, CDR2 FQGNSA. The CDR3 sequence: CASSLGTVSGNTIYF. CDR3 sequence (DNA): TGTGCCAGCAGCTTAGGGACAGTCTCTGGAAACACCATATATTTT. The variable domain in full, with the rest retrieved from reference TRBV7-2 and TRBJ1-3, is GAGVSQSPSNKVTEKGKDVELRCDPISGHTALYWYRQSLGQGLEFLIYFQGNSAPDKSGLPSDRFSAERTGGSVSTLTIQRTQQEDSAVYLCASSLGTVSGNTIYFGEGSWLTVV.

The table lists this clonotype with many counts. This chain joins TRBV7-9 and TRBJ1-2; no clear D. Trimming took off 2 bases at V and 6 bases at J, with 13 bases between the two ends. CDR1 SEHNR and CDR2 FQNEAQ come from the germline V gene (reference sequence). This CDR3 has 14 residues. The CDR3 coding sequence is TGTGCCAGCAGCTTATCGGGGTATAGCGATGGCTACACCTTC. Its translation is CASSLSGYSDGYTF.

A few counts support this clonotype. The chain uses TRBV2 and TRBJ1-5, with D unresolved. V lost 2 bases, J lost 7 bases, and 6 bases lay in between. CDR1 SNHLY and CDR2 FYNNEI come from the germline V gene. The CDR3 consists of 12 residues. CDR3: CASSEQGQPQHF. For the CDR3, the DNA is TGTGCCAGCAGTGAACAAGGGCAGCCCCAGCATTTT.

The chain combines TRBV20-1 with TRBJ1-4; 7 nucleotides agree with TRBD1. This CDR3 spans 16 amino acids. J was trimmed by 8 bases and V by 7 bases; bases with no gene match: 19. The germline CDR1 and CDR2 sequences are DFQATT and SNEGSKA (reference sequence). The CDR3: CSVAPHQTGMEEKLFF. The CDR3 DNA is TGCAGTGTCGCGCCCCACCAGACAGGGATGGAAGAAAAACTGTTTTTT.

The V and J genes are TRBV12-3 or TRBV12-4 and TRBJ2-1; D is possibly TRBD1 (5 bases). V dropped 6 bases and J dropped 12 bases, with 9 bases sitting between them. This CDR3 has 10 residues. In DNA, the CDR3 is TGTGCCAGCAGAGTGGGGCCGCAGTTCTTC. It encodes CASRVGPQFF.

This chain connects TRBV19 to TRBJ2-6; weak D call: TRBD2 (6 bases). Deletions cut 7 bases from V and 0 bases from J, with 10 bases between. Germline CDR1 and CDR2: LNHDA and SQIVND (reference sequence). The CDR3 sequence is 15 residues long. The CDR3 is CASTAGISGANVLTF. The CDR3 region has the DNA TGTGCCAGTACGGCGGGAATCTCTGGGGCCAACGTCCTGACTTTC.

The genes are TRBV12-3 or TRBV12-4 and TRBJ1-2; weak D call: TRBD1 (5 bases). This CDR3 comprises 12 residues. V lost 6 bases and J 4 bases, leaving 9 bases between the germline ends. The CDR3 is CASSRRAYGYTF. As DNA, the CDR3 is TGTGCCAGCAGCCGCAGGGCCTATGGCTACACCTTC.

This clonotype was recorded many times. V usage is TRBV29-1 and J usage is TRBJ1-3; perhaps TRBD1 as D (6 bases). The CDR3 is made up of 13 amino acids. CDR1 is SQVTM, CDR2 ANQGSEA, per germline. Trimming left V 2 bases short and J 4 bases short, with 9 bases between. The CDR3 loop reads CSVERDTGNTIYF. The CDR3 region has the DNA TGCAGCGTTGAACGGGACACCGGAAACACCATATATTTT.

This chain joins TRBV9 and TRBJ2-7; D is perhaps TRBD1 (6 bases). Per germline, CDR1 SGDLS and CDR2 YYNGEE. V was pared by 4 bases and J by 0 bases, with 14 bases between. The CDR3 consists of 15 residues. CDR3 sequence (DNA): TGTGCCAGCAGCTCAGGGGACACGAGCTCCTACGAGCAGTACTTC. Protein: CASSSGDTSSYEQYF.

There are many counts of this clonotype. V usage is TRBV7-3 and J usage is TRBJ2-6; D is uncertain. The CDR3 covers 15 residues. CDR1 and CDR2 from the germline V gene are SGHTA and FQGTGA. The V gene lost 5 bases and the J gene lost 4 bases, with 12 bases spanning the gap. CDR3 coding DNA: TGTGCCAGCAGCCCATGGACCTCAGGGGCCAACGTCCTGACTTTC. It translates to CASSPWTSGANVLTF. The whole variable domain, remainder taken from reference TRBV7-3 and TRBJ2-6, is GAGVSQTPSNKVTEKGKYVELRCDPISGHTALYWYRQSLGQGPEFLIYFQGTGAADDSGLPNDRFFAVRPEGSVSTLKIQRTERGDSAVYLCASSPWTSGANVLTFGAGSRLTVL.

Ten or more counts support this clonotype. The J gene is TRBJ1-2, the V gene TRBV4-2, with D perhaps TRBD1 (5 bases). Germline V CDR1 and CDR2: LGHNA, YNFKEQ. The V end was cut by 0 bases, the J end by 13 bases, with 21 bases between. This CDR3 region has 15 residues. The CDR3 loop reads CASSQERGLGSLGTF. For the CDR3, the DNA is TGTGCCAGCAGCCAAGAAAGGGGTCTAGGGTCGCTGGGCACCTTC.